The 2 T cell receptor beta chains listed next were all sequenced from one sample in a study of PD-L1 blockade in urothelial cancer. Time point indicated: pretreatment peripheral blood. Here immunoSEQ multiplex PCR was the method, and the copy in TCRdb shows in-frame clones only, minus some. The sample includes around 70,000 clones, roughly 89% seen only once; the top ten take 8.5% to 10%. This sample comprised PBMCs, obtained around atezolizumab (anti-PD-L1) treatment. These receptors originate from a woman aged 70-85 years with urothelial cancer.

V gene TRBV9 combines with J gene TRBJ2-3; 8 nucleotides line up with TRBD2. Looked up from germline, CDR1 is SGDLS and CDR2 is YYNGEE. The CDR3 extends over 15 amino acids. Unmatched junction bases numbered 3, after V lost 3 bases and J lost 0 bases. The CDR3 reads CASSALAGSTDTQYF. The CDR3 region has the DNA TGTGCCAGCAGCGCCCTAGCGGGTAGCACAGATACGCAGTATTTT.

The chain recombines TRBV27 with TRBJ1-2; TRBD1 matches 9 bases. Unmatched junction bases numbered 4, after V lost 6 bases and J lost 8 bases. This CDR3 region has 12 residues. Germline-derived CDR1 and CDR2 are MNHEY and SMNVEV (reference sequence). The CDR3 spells CASRTGGGGYTF. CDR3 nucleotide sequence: TGTGCCAGCAGAACAGGGGGCGGAGGCTACACCTTC.